A selection of T cell receptor beta chains follows, all from one sample in a study of cytomegalovirus exposure and HLA in healthy donors. Profiled with immunoSEQ multiplex PCR; TCRdb holds only in-frame clones, not every one. The sample shows around 160,000 clones, less than 90% of them seen only once. The sample comprised PBMCs. The receptors stem from a man younger than 40 in good health and CMV-seropositive. CDR3s include the opening cysteine and the closing phenylalanine or tryptophan. A D gene is named only where the DNA matches it firmly. Not every row has a clone size; where given, it reads once, few, many or a size class.

TRBV5-1,-,13,TRBD1,TRBJ2-1,CASSSGQGDEQFF,TGCGCCAGCAGCTCGGGACAGGGAGATGAGCAGTTCTTC
TRBV5-1,-,15,-,TRBJ2-5,CASRTGQLVGETQYF,TGCGCCAGCAGAACTGGACAGCTCGTTGGGGAGACCCAGTACTTC
TRBV18,-,17,TRBD1,TRBJ2-2,CASSPGQGRASSGELFF,TGTGCCAGCTCACCCGGACAGGGGCGCGCATCATCCGGGGAGCTGTTTTTT
TRBV10-2,-,14,TRBD1,TRBJ2-3,CASSPGGNPDTQYF,TGCGCCAGCAGCCCAGGGGGCAATCCAGATACGCAGTATTTT
TRBV29-1,-,16,-,TRBJ1-4,CSVRFGVGPTNEKLFF,TGCAGCGTTCGTTTCGGGGTCGGTCCAACTAATGAAAAACTGTTTTTT
TRBV28,-,17,TRBD2,TRBJ2-1,CASSLSGGRRGYNEQFF,TGTGCCAGCAGTTTATCAGGCGGGAGGAGAGGGTACAATGAGCAGTTCTTC
TRBV30,few,12,-,TRBJ1-2,CAWKGYFYGYTF,TGTGCCTGGAAGGGGTATTTCTATGGCTACACCTTC
TRBV9,-,14,TRBD1,TRBJ1-2,CASSVGQTNYGYTF,TGTGCCAGCAGCGTGGGACAGACAAACTATGGCTACACCTTC
TRBV7-3,-,13,-,TRBJ1-1,CASSLSVNTEAFF,TGTGCCAGCAGCCTGTCGGTGAACACTGAAGCTTTCTTT
TRBV4-2,-,16,TRBD1,TRBJ2-2,CASSPSWDRDTGELFF,TGTGCCAGCAGCCCTAGCTGGGACAGGGACACCGGGGAGCTGTTTTTT
TRBV5-1,few,15,TRBD2,TRBJ2-1,CASCKGLADDNEQFF,TGCGCCAGCTGTAAGGGACTAGCAGATGACAATGAGCAGTTCTTC
TRBV10-1,-,14,-,TRBJ2-7,CASSGRDNTYEQYF,TGCGCCAGCAGTGGCCGGGACAATACCTACGAGCAGTACTTC
TRBV7-9,-,16,-,TRBJ2-3,CASSLSAGLSTDTQYF,TGTGCCAGCAGCTTATCGGCGGGCCTTAGCACAGATACGCAGTATTTT
TRBV30,once,11,-,TRBJ1-5,CAWSRRTVRGF,TGTGCCTGGAGCCGTAGGACAGTACGAGGTTTT
TRBV11-2,-,17,TRBD1,TRBJ2-2,CASSWTSGTGGTGELFF,TGTGCCAGCAGCTGGACCTCCGGGACAGGGGGCACCGGGGAGCTGTTTTTT
TRBV2,-,17,-,TRBJ1-5,CASSAKTGDRGNQPQHF,TGTGCCAGCAGTGCTAAGACGGGGGACCGGGGCAATCAGCCCCAGCATTTT
TRBV28,-,13,TRBD1,TRBJ1-4,CASSTTGVEKLFF,TGTGCCAGCAGCACGACAGGGGTTGAAAAACTGTTTTTT
TRBV15,-,12,-,TRBJ2-1,CATSIRENEQFF,TGTGCCACCAGCATTCGAGAGAATGAGCAGTTCTTC
TRBV7-8,-,19,TRBD1,TRBJ2-2,CASSDHEGTGEVNTGELFF,TGTGCCAGCAGCGATCATGAAGGGACAGGGGAGGTTAACACCGGGGAGCTGTTTTTT
TRBV28,-,15,TRBD1,TRBJ1-5,CASSRTGDSNQPQHF,TGTGCCAGCAGCCGGACAGGGGACAGCAATCAGCCCCAGCATTTT
TRBV10-3,-,15,-,TRBJ1-5,CAISEGQFVFQPQHF,TGTGCCATCAGTGAAGGACAGTTCGTGTTTCAGCCCCAGCATTTT
TRBV7-6,-,16,TRBD2,TRBJ2-7,CASSRGPSGGAYEQYF,TGTGCCAGCAGCAGGGGTCCTAGCGGGGGGGCATACGAGCAGTACTTC
TRBV5-6,-,14,-,TRBJ1-1,CASSPWGGYTEAFF,TGTGCCAGCAGCCCTTGGGGAGGGTACACTGAAGCTTTCTTT
TRBV5-1,-,17,TRBD2,TRBJ2-1,CASSLGTSGTGGGEQFF,TGCGCCAGCAGCCTGGGGACTAGCGGGACGGGGGGAGGTGAGCAGTTCTTC
TRBV5-1,-,17,-,TRBJ2-3,CASSSPARGLSTDTQYF,TGCGCCAGCAGCTCCCCGGCCCGGGGGTTAAGCACAGATACGCAGTATTTT
TRBV19,-,15,-,TRBJ2-5,CASKEYRGGGETQYF,TGTGCCAGTAAAGAATACAGGGGAGGCGGCGAGACCCAGTACTTC
TRBV9,-,14,TRBD1,TRBJ1-2,CASSEGQGLHGYTF,TGTGCCAGCAGCGAGGGACAGGGATTACATGGCTACACCTTC
TRBV25-1,-,14,-,TRBJ1-6,CASSLGQYNSPLHF,TGTGCCAGCAGTCTAGGACAGTATAATTCACCCCTCCACTTT
TRBV15,-,14,-,TRBJ2-3,CATEGGGDADTQYF,TGTGCCACCGAAGGGGGGGGAGATGCAGATACGCAGTATTTT
TRBV9,-,14,TRBD1,TRBJ2-5,CASSIQGAWETQYF,TGTGCCAGCAGCATTCAGGGGGCGTGGGAGACCCAGTACTTC
TRBV9,once,13,-,TRBJ1-1,CASSVGGQEKAFF,TGTGCCAGCAGCGTCGGGGGGCAGGAAAAAGCTTTCTTT
TRBV20-1,-,11,TRBD1,TRBJ1-1,CSAPTGSLAFF,TGCAGTGCTCCGACAGGGTCGTTGGCTTTCTTT
TRBV11-2,-,17,-,TRBJ2-1,CASSRYRTTNGLHEQFF,TGTGCCAGCAGCAGATACCGGACTACTAACGGCCTCCATGAGCAGTTCTTC
TRBV2,-,16,TRBD2,TRBJ2-1,CASSESSGGHYNEQFF,TGTGCCAGCAGTGAGAGTAGCGGGGGGCACTACAATGAGCAGTTCTTC
TRBV6-5,-,14,TRBD2,TRBJ2-7,CASIEASGGYEQYF,TGTGCCAGCATCGAAGCTAGCGGTGGGTACGAGCAGTACTTC
TRBV7-2,many,15,TRBD1,TRBJ1-1,CASSLLRTGVTEAFF,TGTGCCAGCAGTTTACTTCGGACAGGAGTCACTGAAGCTTTCTTT
TRBV6-1,-,16,-,TRBJ1-1,CASSETGGLMGTEAFF,TGTGCCAGCAGTGAAACGGGAGGACTCATGGGGACTGAAGCTTTCTTT
TRBV4-3,-,15,TRBD1,TRBJ1-4,CASSQERQGLRKLFF,TGCGCCAGCAGCCAAGAGCGACAGGGATTACGAAAACTGTTTTTT
TRBV6-5,-,15,TRBD1,TRBJ2-7,CASRVTGTEYYEQYF,TGTGCCAGCAGGGTCACCGGGACAGAATATTACGAGCAGTACTTC
TRBV19,few,14,-,TRBJ1-5,CASSMFPGNQPQHF,TGTGCCAGTAGTATGTTCCCAGGCAATCAGCCCCAGCATTTT
TRBV28,-,12,-,TRBJ2-5,CASSPGQETQYF,TGTGCCAGCAGTCCAGGGCAAGAGACCCAGTACTTC
TRBV7-3,once,13,-,TRBJ1-1,CASSSSRDTEAFF,TGTGCCAGCAGCTCCTCCCGGGACACTGAAGCTTTCTTT
TRBV18,-,14,-,TRBJ2-5,CASSPRASHETQYF,TGTGCCAGCTCACCACGGGCCAGTCATGAGACCCAGTACTTC
TRBV19,-,16,TRBD1,TRBJ1-1,CASSIPPGTGYTEAFF,TGTGCCAGTAGTATTCCCCCCGGGACAGGGTACACTGAAGCTTTCTTT
TRBV11-2,-,15,-,TRBJ2-3,CASSSYRERGDTQYF,TGTGCCAGCAGCTCTTACAGGGAGAGGGGAGATACGCAGTATTTT
TRBV28,-,15,TRBD1,TRBJ2-7,CASIPGTGISYEQYF,TGTGCCAGCATTCCCGGGACAGGAATCTCCTACGAGCAGTACTTC
TRBV5-1,-,16,-,TRBJ1-1,CASSLSTDGWYTEAFF,TGCGCCAGCAGCTTGTCGACAGACGGGTGGTACACTGAAGCTTTCTTT
TRBV29-1,-,13,TRBD1,TRBJ1-4,CSAWTGANEKLFF,TGCAGCGCTTGGACAGGAGCTAATGAAAAACTGTTTTTT
TRBV7-6,-,14,TRBD1,TRBJ1-1,CASRRDRGGTEAFF,TGTGCCAGCAGACGGGACAGGGGCGGCACTGAAGCTTTCTTT
TRBV7-9,-,15,-,TRBJ2-5,CASSLVPEGQETQYF,TGTGCCAGCAGCTTAGTTCCTGAGGGACAAGAGACCCAGTACTTC
TRBV4-3,-,15,TRBD2,TRBJ2-7,CASSQVLAGAYEQYF,TGCGCCAGCAGCCAAGTCCTAGCGGGGGCGTACGAGCAGTACTTC
TRBV30,-,14,TRBD1,TRBJ1-3,CAWSVTGQGNTIYF,TGTGCCTGGAGTGTAACGGGACAGGGAAACACCATATATTTT
TRBV2,-,12,-,TRBJ2-1,CASTKTSNEQFF,TGTGCCAGCACTAAGACTAGCAATGAGCAGTTCTTC
TRBV11-1,-,18,-,TRBJ2-3,CASTENSAGTTSTDTQYF,TGTGCCAGCACTGAAAACTCGGCGGGAACGACTAGCACAGATACGCAGTATTTT
TRBV18,-,14,TRBD1,TRBJ2-7,CASSPGTGNYEQYF,TGTGCCAGCTCACCAGGGACAGGGAACTACGAGCAGTACTTC